Listed below are T cell receptor beta chains from one sample, sequenced in a study of HIV-infected patients and healthy controls. One entry per CDR3 protein, called by TCRdb with MiXCR from the 5' RACE reads. The sample lists about 9,600 distinct CDR3 sequences; 7.3% were seen once. The specimen was blood, collected before antiretroviral therapy. The receptors come from an adult with HIV infection. CDR3s include the opening cysteine and the closing phenylalanine or tryptophan. Fields, in order: D gene, V gene, J gene, clone size, CDR3 protein, CDR3 DNA. The D gene is left open where the match is weak. Only some rows state a clone size, as once, few, many or a class for expanded clones.

TRBD2	TRBV13	TRBJ2-7	many	CASRVLAGGLTSYEQYF	TGTGCCAGCAGGGTACTAGCGGGGGGCCTCACTTCCTACGAGCAGTACTTC
NA	TRBV6-2/TRBV6-3	TRBJ2-1	many	CASSYVSTYNEQFF	TGTGCCAGCAGTTACGTCTCTACCTACAATGAGCAGTTCTTC
NA	TRBV12-3/TRBV12-4	TRBJ2-3	many	CASSLTSGITDTQYF	TGTGCCAGCAGTTTGACTTCCGGAATCACAGATACGCAGTATTTT
NA	TRBV5-1	TRBJ1-1	many	CASSFHGENTEAFF	TGCGCCAGCAGCTTTCACGGAGAGAACACTGAAGCTTTCTTT
NA	TRBV19	TRBJ2-7	NA	CASSIMVWGYEQYF	TGTGCCAGTAGTATAATGGTGTGGGGCTACGAGCAGTACTTC
NA	TRBV7-2	TRBJ2-3	medium-sized	CASSPGTDTQYF	TGTGCCAGCAGCCCTGGTACAGATACGCAGTATTTT
TRBD1	TRBV3-1	TRBJ1-2	many	CASSQLDRPSEGYTF	TGTGCCAGCAGCCAATTGGACAGGCCCTCGGAGGGCTACACCTTC
NA	TRBV3-1	TRBJ2-2	many	CASSQDLSGELFF	TGTGCCAGCAGCCAAGATTTGTCCGGGGAGCTGTTTTTT
NA	TRBV18	TRBJ1-2	NA	CASSLRGNNYGYTF	TGTGCCAGCTCCCTGCGGGGTAATAACTATGGCTACACCTTC
NA	TRBV6-5	TRBJ2-1	many	CASSSKLRSYNEQFF	TGTGCCAGCAGTTCTAAGTTGCGCTCCTACAATGAGCAGTTCTTC
TRBD2	TRBV9	TRBJ2-1	many	CASSVYGGISYNEQFF	TGTGCCAGCAGCGTATACGGGGGGATCTCCTACAATGAGCAGTTCTTC
TRBD2	TRBV3-1	TRBJ2-4	many	CASSQDPGGSKNIQYF	TGTGCCAGCAGCCAAGATCCGGGAGGGTCCAAAAACATTCAGTACTTC
NA	TRBV7-9	TRBJ2-5	many	CASSSGIVRETQYF	TGTGCCAGCAGCTCCGGGATTGTTAGAGAGACCCAGTACTTC
NA	TRBV19	TRBJ1-5	few	CASSTQGGQPQHF	TGTGCCAGTAGTACACAGGGAGGTCAGCCCCAGCATTTT
NA	TRBV19	TRBJ1-5	few	CASRPQSGSNQPQHF	TGTGCCAGCCGGCCTCAGTCAGGAAGCAATCAGCCCCAGCATTTT
NA	TRBV7-9	TRBJ1-1	few	CASSSDDRPTEAFF	TGTGCCAGCAGCTCCGATGACAGGCCGACTGAAGCTTTCTTT
TRBD2	TRBV2	TRBJ2-1	medium-sized	CATHTSGGANEQFF	TGTGCCACCCATACTAGCGGGGGGGCGAATGAGCAGTTCTTC